These T cell receptor beta chains were read from a single sample in a study of OX40 agonist ivuxolimab in advanced cancers. This table comes from immunoSEQ multiplex PCR, and its TCRdb copy is limited to in-frame clones, with some not included. The repertoire holds tens of thousands of clones, with around two thirds as singletons. The sample consisted of CD4+ or CD8+ T cells sorted from blood, taken in a trial of the OX40 agonist ivuxolimab. The receptors here all came from an adult with an advanced solid tumor such as melanoma, head and neck, liver or kidney cancer. Each CDR3 is given without its conserved first and last residue. A D gene is named only where the DNA matches it firmly.

TRBD2 TRBJ2-2 TRBV30 AWRGGSGELF
NA TRBJ2-7 TRBV6-1 ASSEVGTPGSGEQY
TRBD1 TRBJ2-7 TRBV29-1 SVPRQGTYEQY
NA TRBJ2-3 TRBV7-7 ASSLVEVDTQY
NA TRBJ2-1 TRBV5-1 ASSLEPQSSYNEQF
TRBD2 TRBJ2-5 TRBV7-9 ASSLLAGGRETQY
TRBD2 TRBJ2-2 TRBV7-2 ASSTGGTSGGGGTGELF
NA TRBJ2-3 TRBV9 ASSVELQGTDTQY
TRBD2 TRBJ2-1 TRBV6-6 ASSYRGVQF
TRBD2 TRBJ2-3 TRBV9 ASSPWTSGGVQDTQY
NA TRBJ2-2 TRBV6-5 ASSQQFTGELF
NA TRBJ1-5 TRBV6-1 ASSPTGNQPQH
TRBD2 TRBJ2-7 TRBV9 ASSFPGGSEQY
NA TRBJ2-7 TRBV4-1 ASSQDPSVSEQY
TRBD1 TRBJ2-1 TRBV6-1 ASSEEDRGLVQF
NA TRBJ1-5 TRBV5-6 ASSVGTINQPQH
TRBD2 TRBJ2-3 TRBV7-8 ASSWTSGRTDTQY
NA TRBJ1-5 TRBV7-9 ASSIDKQPQH
NA TRBJ1-1 TRBV7-6 ASKKQGLGTEAF
NA TRBJ1-2 TRBV6-4 ASSDSKRNGYT
NA TRBJ2-1 TRBV19 ASSIVGTGGATSGVGNEQF
NA TRBJ2-4 TRBV2 ASRAPGSLAKNIQY
NA TRBJ2-3 TRBV9 ASSPPFSDTQY
NA TRBJ2-7 TRBV7-2 ASSLALGRLYEQY
NA TRBJ1-2 TRBV7-6 ASSPGRNYGYT
TRBD1 TRBJ2-7 TRBV6-5 ASSYSTGDPYEQY
TRBD1 TRBJ2-4 TRBV4-2 ASSPAKDRKNIQY
TRBD1 TRBJ2-5 TRBV5-5 ATGFGQGAQETQY
TRBD1 TRBJ2-1 TRBV4-1 ASSQRGVGGQGDNEQF
NA TRBJ2-7 TRBV9 ASSEDTGSYEQY
NA TRBJ2-1 TRBV6-8 ASSTLIASPNNEQF
TRBD2 TRBJ2-5 TRBV13 ASSLLAGDFLQETQY
NA TRBJ2-7 TRBV2 ASRMTYEQY
TRBD1 TRBJ2-7 TRBV6-4 ASRRRDRGTYEQY
NA TRBJ2-5 TRBV7-3 ASSLSGQFSETQY
NA TRBJ1-6 TRBV4-1 ASSQDGGGNLYNSPLH
NA TRBJ2-7 TRBV7-9 ASSLDKSYEQY
NA TRBJ1-2 TRBV14 ASSQAGLGGYT
NA TRBJ1-2 TRBV6-1 ASTPGAGRGYGYT
NA TRBJ2-2 TRBV30 AWSPLSGELF